A single sample gave rise to the 18 T cell receptor beta chains below, sequenced in a study of beta chain features in type 1 diabetes. Study-wide points: Moderate yet significant TCRB CDR3 shortening was seen in Type 1 diabetes patients in all four CD4+ subsets.

Sequencing targeted expressed TCRB transcripts, as all isolated RNA had been reverse transcribed. Assay used: immunoSEQ multiplex PCR; TCRdb lists only in-frame clones, some missing. This sample has some 660,000 clones, with roughly 13% found just once. The antigens for these receptors are not known. The specimen was naive CD4+ T cells from blood. Receptors were obtained from a young man with type 1 diabetes.

This chain uses TRBV27 with TRBJ2-5; 7 bases line up with TRBD1. The germline V gene encodes CDR1 MNHEY and CDR2 SMNVEV (reference sequence). Trimming at V came to 5 bases and at J to 4 bases, leaving 4 bases not matched to a gene. This CDR3 has 13 amino acids. The CDR3: CASSPRDRETQYF. As DNA, the CDR3 is TGTGCCAGCAGTCCTCGGGACAGAGAGACCCAGTACTTC.

The rearrangement uses TRBV12-5 and TRBJ2-3; D remains ambiguous. CDR3 size: 14 residues. The V gene's germline CDR1 is LGHNT and CDR2 FRNRAP. V was shortened by 3 bases and J by 5 bases, with 12 bases between the two germline ends. The CDR3 DNA reads TGTGCTAGTGGTTTAGGAGTAGCTTTAGATACGCAGTATTTT. Its translation is CASGLGVALDTQYF.

This clone has more than one count but fewer than ten. This chain connects TRBV18 to TRBJ1-1, with D uncertain. The CDR3 extends over 15 amino acids. Germline loops: CDR1 KGHSH, CDR2 LQKENI. The V end was cut by 3 bases, the J end by 4 bases, with 15 bases between. CDR3 coding DNA: TGTGCCAGCTCACCTAGTGGAGGCGCGGGCACTGAAGCTTTCTTT. Translated: CASSPSGGAGTEAFF.

The rearrangement uses TRBV29-1 and TRBJ2-6; no clear D. From germline, CDR1 is SQVTM and CDR2 ANQGSEA. Deletions cut 2 bases from V and 4 bases from J, with 9 bases between. The CDR3 contains 14 residues. This CDR3 reads CSVEQVPGANVLTF. CDR3 sequence (DNA): TGCAGCGTTGAACAGGTACCAGGGGCCAACGTCCTGACTTTC.

The chain uses TRBV4-1 and TRBJ1-1; D might be TRBD1 (5 bases). Deletions cut 5 bases from V and 6 bases from J, with 13 bases between. Germline V lookup: CDR1 MGHRA, CDR2 YSYEKL. This CDR3 comprises 13 residues. CDR3 nucleotides: TGCGCCAGCAGCGCAACGGGACTCCCTGAAGCTTTCTTT. Its translation is CASSATGLPEAFF.

The table lists this clone with a few counts. The chain has TRBV7-6 and TRBJ2-1; 7 positions agree with TRBD1. CDR1 SGHVS and CDR2 FNYEAQ come from the germline V gene. CDR3 size: 16 residues. The V gene end was trimmed by 4 bases and the J gene end by 6 bases; junction bases not matched to a gene: 12. The CDR3 is CASSSLQGQNPNEQFF. CDR3 bases: TGTGCCAGCAGCTCCCTACAGGGGCAGAATCCCAATGAGCAGTTCTTC.

This chain uses TRBV20-1 with TRBJ2-1, with D uncertain. Germline lookup yields CDR1 DFQATT and CDR2 SNEGSKA (reference sequence). This CDR3 spans 11 amino acids. The ends were cut back, 3 bases at V and 14 bases at J, with 14 bases in the middle. As DNA, the CDR3 is TGCAGTGCTAGCGACGGCCCGGATAAGTTCTTC. Its translation is CSASDGPDKFF.

This clone has more than one count but fewer than ten. V gene TRBV18 combines with J gene TRBJ2-7, with 7 bases lining up with TRBD2. The germline V gene has CDR1 KGHSH and CDR2 LQKENI. The CDR3 is made up of 13 amino acids. V shed 2 bases and J 6 bases; nucleotides not matched to a gene: 4. The CDR3 is CASSPGASGEQYF. The CDR3 DNA reads as TGTGCCAGCTCACCAGGGGCTAGCGGCGAGCAGTACTTC.

The genes are TRBV30 and TRBJ2-3, with 8 bases that match TRBD1. V lost 1 base and J lost 0; bases outside the gene matches: 15. From germline, CDR1 is GTSNPN and CDR2 SVGIG (reference sequence). The CDR3 spans 19 residues. The CDR3 nucleotides are TGTGCCTGGAGTGGAGGCAGGGGGCTGAGAATTACTAGCACAGATACGCAGTATTTT. Encoded protein: CAWSGGRGLRITSTDTQYF.

In this sample, this clone turned up a few times. The chain joins TRBV9 to TRBJ1-1; D uncertain. V was trimmed by 3 bases and J by 7 bases, leaving 13 bases between them. The CDR3 sequence is 13 residues long. The V gene's germline CDR1 is SGDLS and CDR2 YYNGEE. Written as DNA, the CDR3 is TGTGCCAGCAGCGATGGCCCGAAGGGTGAAGCTTTCTTT. Encoded protein: CASSDGPKGEAFF.

This rearrangement joins TRBV6-5 to TRBJ1-4; D is undetermined. With 2 bases removed from V and 7 bases from J, the gap between germline ends came to 2 bases. CDR3 length: 11 amino acids. In germline, CDR1 is MNHEY, CDR2 SVGAGI. The CDR3 region has the DNA TGTGCCAGCAGTTACCGTGAAAAACTGTTTTTT. The encoded protein is CASSYREKLFF.

In the case of this clone: The sample carries other DNA sequences with the same CDR3. The J gene is TRBJ2-3, the V gene TRBV27; the D is unclear. The germline V gene has CDR1 MNHEY and CDR2 SMNVEV (reference sequence). Trimming took off 3 bases at V and 1 base at J, with 5 bases between the two ends. The CDR3 is 13 residues long. CDR3 loop: CASSFRGTDTQYF. The CDR3, as DNA: TGTGCCAGCAGTTTCCGGGGCACAGATACGCAGTATTTT.

The rearrangement joins TRBV5-1 to TRBJ2-3; 11 bases line up with TRBD2. The CDR3 loop spans 17 amino acids. V gave up 7 bases and J gave up 7 bases; unmatched junction bases: 17. Germline V gene data show CDR1 as SGHRS and CDR2 as YFSETQ. DNA of the CDR3: TGCGCCAGCCTCCCGACTAGCGGGACTCGTGGTTTGAATACGCAGTATTTT. It translates to CASLPTSGTRGLNTQYF.

This clone was observed a few times. The sample contains more than one DNA sequence encoding this CDR3. J is TRBJ2-2 and V is TRBV28; D is ambiguous. The germline V gene encodes CDR1 MDHEN and CDR2 SYDVKM. CDR3 length equals 13 residues. Trimming took 3 bases from V and 2 from J, leaving 4 bases between them. The CDR3 spells CASSFSNTGELFF. For the CDR3, the DNA is TGTGCCAGCAGTTTCAGTAACACCGGGGAGCTGTTTTTT.

The chain recombines TRBV28 with TRBJ2-5; perhaps TRBD1 as D (5 bases). The V gene's germline CDR1 is MDHEN and CDR2 SYDVKM. This CDR3 is 14 amino acids long. Trimming took off 4 bases at V and 3 bases at J, with 12 bases between the two ends. The CDR3 DNA sequence: TGTGCCAGCAGTTCCCTTGGACATAAAGAGACCCAGTACTTC. Translation: CASSSLGHKETQYF.

The V and J genes are TRBV18 and TRBJ2-1; D possibly corresponds to TRBD2 (6 bases). CDR1 and CDR2 (germline): KGHSH, LQKENI. V gave up 2 bases and J gave up 1 base, with 18 bases separating them. The CDR3 contains 18 residues. In nucleotides, the CDR3 is TGTGCCAGCTCACCAAATTTGTCCCGGGGAGGATCCTACAATGAGCAGTTCTTC. Its translation: CASSPNLSRGGSYNEQFF. Full variable domain (rest looked up from reference TRBV18 and TRBJ2-1): NAGVMQNPRHLVRRRGQEARLRCSPMKGHSHVYWYRQLPEEGLKFMVYLQKENIIDESGMPKERFSAEFPKEGPSILRIQQVVRGDSAAYFCASSPNLSRGGSYNEQFFGPGTRLTVL.

The chain combines TRBV27 with TRBJ2-5; D ambiguous. Trimming took off 2 bases at V and 5 bases at J, with 9 bases between the two ends. This CDR3 is 13 amino acids long. In germline, CDR1 is MNHEY, CDR2 SMNVEV (reference sequence). CDR3 coding DNA: TGTGCCAGCAGTTTAAGGCTAGAGGAGACCCAGTACTTC. This codes for CASSLRLEETQYF.

The genes are TRBV5-1 and TRBJ2-1; a weak D match, TRBD2 (6 bases). The germline V and J ends were trimmed by 4 bases and 5 bases, with 16 bases remaining between them. The CDR3 extends over 15 amino acids. Germline-derived CDR1 and CDR2 are SGHRS and YFSETQ. The CDR3 nucleotides read TGCGCCAGCAGCCCCCTAGCGCACTCAAACAATGAGCAGTTCTTC. This codes for CASSPLAHSNNEQFF.